The clone carrying this T cell receptor beta chain was picked up one time. The data were obtained in a study of blood T cell repertoires in COVID-19. Study information: Specimens from acute and convalescent COVID-19 originated in the United States, Italy and Spain.

The CDR3 has 11 residues. Germline V CDR1 and CDR2: MDHEN, SYDVKM. Germline trimming cut 8 bases from V and 12 bases from J; bases unmatched to any gene: 6. Assignments of participants to cohorts depended upon their own reported clinical history. Before being deemed recovered, Cohort 3 donors had two negative PCRs, clearance, or symptom resolution. Original processing methods: How many nucleated cells were present was estimated from reference gene primer amplification. Sequencing was performed with immunoSEQ multiplex PCR; in TCRdb, only in-frame clones are kept and a portion is missing. V and J calls and clone size follow that table, whereas D and trimming were derived from the DNA. The sample yields around 290,000 clones, roughly 88% seen once.

The origin of this receptor is a woman younger than 45 who had recovered from COVID-19. Material for sequencing was PBMCs or T cells enriched from blood (not recorded which). The V call is TRBV28, the J call TRBJ2-7, with TRBD2 matching 11 bases. The CDR3: CASGPGTSGYF. The DNA of the CDR3 is TGTGCCAGCGGCCCAGGGACTAGCGGGTACTTC.